The 2 T cell receptor beta chains reported below all come from one sample, sequenced in a study of beta chain features in type 1 diabetes (dated by TCRdb to 2016 to 2019). The paper's findings and limits, for the study overall: Type 1 diabetes patients showed a moderate but significant shortening of TCRB CDR3 length in all four CD4+ subsets.

These receptors' antigens are unknown. The library came from the immunoSEQ multiplex PCR assay. The High Capacity cDNA Reverse Transcription Kit was used to reverse transcribe all of the isolated RNA, meaning that expressed TCRB transcripts were what got sequenced. TCRdb provides this immuneACCESS table in a form limited to in-frame rearrangements. Some clones are lacking; in checked studies, under half of them reflect an unresolved V gene, and why the rest are absent is not known. Counted in this sample were hundreds of thousands of clones; about 14% of them appeared once. The ten largest clones capture approximately 0.039% of the sample. Sequencing was carried out using naive CD4+ T cells from blood. The meaning of the sample's cell subset or site label: true naive CD4+ T cells. These receptors all come from a man between 18 and 29 years old with type 1 diabetes.

V gene TRBV18 combines with J gene TRBJ2-3, with D uncertain. Germline CDR1 is KGHSH and CDR2 is LQKENI. The CDR3 extends over 12 amino acids. V was cut by 4 bases and J by 6 bases, with 8 bases left in between. The CDR3 region is CASSLVSDTQYF. CDR3 in DNA: TGTGCCAGCTCACTAGTATCGGATACGCAGTATTTT.

V usage is TRBV18 and J usage is TRBJ2-1; 8 bases match TRBD1. The J segment lost 7 bases and the V segment lost 3 bases, leaving 11 bases of the junction unmatched. CDR1 and CDR2 from the germline V gene are KGHSH and LQKENI. This CDR3 has 16 amino acids. The chain's CDR3 is CASSPNDGQGVNEQFF. CDR3 coding DNA: TGTGCCAGCTCACCGAATGACGGACAGGGCGTAAATGAGCAGTTCTTC.